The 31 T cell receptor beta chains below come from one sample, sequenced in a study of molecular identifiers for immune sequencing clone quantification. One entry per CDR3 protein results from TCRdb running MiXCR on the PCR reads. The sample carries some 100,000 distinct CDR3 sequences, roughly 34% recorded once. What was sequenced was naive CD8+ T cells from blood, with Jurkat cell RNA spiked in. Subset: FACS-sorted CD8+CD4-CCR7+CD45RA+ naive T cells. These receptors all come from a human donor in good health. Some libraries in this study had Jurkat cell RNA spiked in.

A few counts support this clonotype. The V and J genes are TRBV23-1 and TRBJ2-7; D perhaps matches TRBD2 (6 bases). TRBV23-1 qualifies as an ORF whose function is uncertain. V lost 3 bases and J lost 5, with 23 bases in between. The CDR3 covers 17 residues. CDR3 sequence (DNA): TGCGCCAGCAGTCATAGTTCCTGGGGTGGGAGGTGCCACGAGCAGTACTTC. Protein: CASSHSSWGGRCHEQYF.

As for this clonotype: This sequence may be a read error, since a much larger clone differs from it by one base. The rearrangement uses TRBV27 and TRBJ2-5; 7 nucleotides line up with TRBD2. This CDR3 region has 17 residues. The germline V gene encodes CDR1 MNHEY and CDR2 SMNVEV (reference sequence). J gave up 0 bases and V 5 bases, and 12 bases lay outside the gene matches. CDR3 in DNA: TGTGCCAGCAGTACGAAAGGACCAGCGGGGTACCAAGAGACCCAGTACTTC. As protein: CASSTKGPAGYQETQYF.

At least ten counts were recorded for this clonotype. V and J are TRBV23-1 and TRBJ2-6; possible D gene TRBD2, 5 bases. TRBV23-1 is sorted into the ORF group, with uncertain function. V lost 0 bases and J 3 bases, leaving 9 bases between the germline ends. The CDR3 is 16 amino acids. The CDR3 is CASSQSSGDGANVLTF. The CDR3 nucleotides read TGCGCCAGCAGTCAATCGTCCGGGGATGGGGCCAACGTCCTGACTTTC.

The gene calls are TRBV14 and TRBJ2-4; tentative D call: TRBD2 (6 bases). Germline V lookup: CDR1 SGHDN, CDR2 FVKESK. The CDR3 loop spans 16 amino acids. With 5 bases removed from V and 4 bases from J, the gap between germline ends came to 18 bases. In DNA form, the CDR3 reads TGTGCCAGCAGCTCCCAACTGCGGGACGCAAAAAACATTCAGTACTTC. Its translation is CASSSQLRDAKNIQYF.

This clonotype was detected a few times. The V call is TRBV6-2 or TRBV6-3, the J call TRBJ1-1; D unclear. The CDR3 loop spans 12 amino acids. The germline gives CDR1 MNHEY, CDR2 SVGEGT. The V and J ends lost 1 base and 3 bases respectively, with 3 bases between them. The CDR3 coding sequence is TGTGCCAGCAGTTACTTGGACACTGAAGCTTTCTTT. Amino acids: CASSYLDTEAFF.

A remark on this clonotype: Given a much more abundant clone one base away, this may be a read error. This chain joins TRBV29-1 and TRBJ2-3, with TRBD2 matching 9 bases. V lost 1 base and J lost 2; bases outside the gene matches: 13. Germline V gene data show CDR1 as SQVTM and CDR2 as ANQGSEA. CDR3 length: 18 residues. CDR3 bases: TGCAGCGTTGAAGTTGGACTAGCGAGAGGGGTGGTCACAGATACGCAGTATTTT. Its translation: CSVEVGLARGVVTDTQYF.

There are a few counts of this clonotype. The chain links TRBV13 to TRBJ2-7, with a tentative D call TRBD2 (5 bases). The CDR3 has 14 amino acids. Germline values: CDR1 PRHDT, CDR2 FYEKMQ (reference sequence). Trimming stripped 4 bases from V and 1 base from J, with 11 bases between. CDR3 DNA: TGTGCCAGCAGCTCCGGACGGGAATCCTACGAGCAGTACTTC. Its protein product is CASSSGRESYEQYF.

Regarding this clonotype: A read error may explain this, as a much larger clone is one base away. CDR3 sequence: CASSQDLSQGMSQPQQF. The DNA for the CDR3 is TGCGCCAGCAGCCAAGATTTAAGCCAGGGGATGAGTCAGCCCCAGCAATTT. The chain has TRBV4-3 and TRBJ1-5; possible D gene TRBD1, 6 bases. This CDR3 has 17 residues. Germline V gives CDR1 LGHNA, CDR2 YSLEER.

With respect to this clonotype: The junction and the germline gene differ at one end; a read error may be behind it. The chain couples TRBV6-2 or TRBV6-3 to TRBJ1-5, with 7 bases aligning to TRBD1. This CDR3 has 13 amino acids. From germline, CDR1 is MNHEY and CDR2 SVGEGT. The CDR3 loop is CASRDRSNQPRHF. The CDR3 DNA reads TGTGCCAGCAGGGACAGGAGCAATCAGCCCCGGCATTTT.

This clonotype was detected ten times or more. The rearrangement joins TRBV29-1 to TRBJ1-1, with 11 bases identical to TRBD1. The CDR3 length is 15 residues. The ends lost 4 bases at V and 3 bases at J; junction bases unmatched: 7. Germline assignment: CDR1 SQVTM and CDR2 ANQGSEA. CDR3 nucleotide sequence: TGCAGCGTTGTGGGACAGGGGGACCCGGACACTGAAGCTTTCTTT. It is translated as CSVVGQGDPDTEAFF.

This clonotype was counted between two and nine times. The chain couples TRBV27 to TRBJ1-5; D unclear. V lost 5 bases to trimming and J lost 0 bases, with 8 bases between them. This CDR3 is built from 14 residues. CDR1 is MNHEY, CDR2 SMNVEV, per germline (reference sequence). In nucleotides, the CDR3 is TGTGCCAGCAGTCGGGTCGGTAGCAATCAGCCCCAGCATTTT. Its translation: CASSRVGSNQPQHF.

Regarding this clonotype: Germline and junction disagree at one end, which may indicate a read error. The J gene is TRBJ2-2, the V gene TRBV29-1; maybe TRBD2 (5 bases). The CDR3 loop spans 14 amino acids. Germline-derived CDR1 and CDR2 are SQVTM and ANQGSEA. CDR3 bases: TGCAGCGATGAAGATCCCCAGAACACCGGGGAGCTGTATTTT. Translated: CSDEDPQNTGELYF.

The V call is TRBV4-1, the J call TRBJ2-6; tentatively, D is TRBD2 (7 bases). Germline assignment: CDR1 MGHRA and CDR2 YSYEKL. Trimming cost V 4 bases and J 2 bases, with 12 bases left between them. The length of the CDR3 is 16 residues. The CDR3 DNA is TGCGCCAGCAGCCGGGAGGGGGGCGCTGGGGCCAACGTCCTGACTTTC. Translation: CASSREGGAGANVLTF.

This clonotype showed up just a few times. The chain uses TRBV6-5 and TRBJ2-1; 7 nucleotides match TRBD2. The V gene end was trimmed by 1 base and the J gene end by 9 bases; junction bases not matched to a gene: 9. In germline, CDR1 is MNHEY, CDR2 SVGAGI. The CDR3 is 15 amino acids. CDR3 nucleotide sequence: TGTGCCAGCAGTTACTTCGCGGGAGTCTTGGGTGAGCAGTTCTTC. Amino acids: CASSYFAGVLGEQFF.

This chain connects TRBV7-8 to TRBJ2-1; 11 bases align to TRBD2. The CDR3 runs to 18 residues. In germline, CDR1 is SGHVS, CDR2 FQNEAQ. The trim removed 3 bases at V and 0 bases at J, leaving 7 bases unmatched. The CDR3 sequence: CASSFLAGGPSSYNEQFF. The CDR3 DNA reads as TGTGCCAGCAGCTTCTTAGCGGGAGGGCCTAGCTCCTACAATGAGCAGTTCTTC.

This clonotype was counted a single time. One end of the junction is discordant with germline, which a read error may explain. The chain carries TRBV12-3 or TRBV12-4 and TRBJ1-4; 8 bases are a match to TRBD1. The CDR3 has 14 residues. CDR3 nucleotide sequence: TGTGCCAGCAGTCAAACAGGGGGTAGCGAAAAACTGATTTTT. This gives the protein CASSQTGGSEKLIF.

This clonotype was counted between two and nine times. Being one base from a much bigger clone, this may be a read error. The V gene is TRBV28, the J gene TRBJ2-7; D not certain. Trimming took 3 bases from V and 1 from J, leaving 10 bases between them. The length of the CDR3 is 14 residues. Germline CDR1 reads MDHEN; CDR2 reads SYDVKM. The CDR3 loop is CASSFFDGSYEQYF. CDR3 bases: TGTGCCAGCAGTTTTTTCGACGGGTCCTACGAGCAGTACTTC.

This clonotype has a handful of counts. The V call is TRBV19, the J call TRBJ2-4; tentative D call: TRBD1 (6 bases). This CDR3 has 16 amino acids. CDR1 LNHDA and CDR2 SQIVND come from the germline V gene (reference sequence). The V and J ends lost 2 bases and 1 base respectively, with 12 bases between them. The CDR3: CASSILSGVAKNIQYF. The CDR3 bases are TGTGCCAGTAGTATATTATCAGGGGTGGCCAAAAACATTCAGTACTTC.

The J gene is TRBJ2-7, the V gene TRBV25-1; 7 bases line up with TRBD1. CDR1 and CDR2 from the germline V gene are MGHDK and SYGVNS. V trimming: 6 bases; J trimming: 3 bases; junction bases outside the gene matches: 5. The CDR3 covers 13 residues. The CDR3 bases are TGTGCCAGCAGGCTGCCAGGGGGCTACGAGCAGTACTTC. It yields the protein CASRLPGGYEQYF.

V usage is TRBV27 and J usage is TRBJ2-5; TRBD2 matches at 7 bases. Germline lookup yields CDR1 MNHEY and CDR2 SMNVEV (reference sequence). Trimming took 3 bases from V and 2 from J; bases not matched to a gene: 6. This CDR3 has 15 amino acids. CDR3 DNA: TGTGCCAGCAGTTTGGGTAGCGGGCTACAAGAGACCCAGTACTTC. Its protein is CASSLGSGLQETQYF.

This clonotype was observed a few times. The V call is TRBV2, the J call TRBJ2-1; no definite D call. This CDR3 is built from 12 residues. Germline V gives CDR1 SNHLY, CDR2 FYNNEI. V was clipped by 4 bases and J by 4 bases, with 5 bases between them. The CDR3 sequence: CASSAEYNEQFF. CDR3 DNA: TGTGCCAGCAGTGCGGAGTACAATGAGCAGTTCTTC.

In DNA form, the CDR3 reads TGTGCCAGCAGCCAAGACCTTTTCGGGAACACTGAAGCTTTCTTT. Translated: CASSQDLFGNTEAFF. V is TRBV3-1 and J is TRBJ1-1; D remains unclear. CDR3 size: 15 residues. With 0 bases removed from V and 1 base from J, the gap between germline ends came to 9 bases. CDR1 LGHDT and CDR2 YNNKEL come from the germline V gene (reference sequence).

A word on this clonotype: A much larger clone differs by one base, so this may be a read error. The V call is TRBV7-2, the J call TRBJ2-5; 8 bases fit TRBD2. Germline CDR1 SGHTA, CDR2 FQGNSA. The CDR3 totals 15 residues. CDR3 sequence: CASKGLVGGQETQNF. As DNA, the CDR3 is TGTGCCAGCAAGGGACTAGTCGGCGGCCAAGAGACCCAGAACTTC.

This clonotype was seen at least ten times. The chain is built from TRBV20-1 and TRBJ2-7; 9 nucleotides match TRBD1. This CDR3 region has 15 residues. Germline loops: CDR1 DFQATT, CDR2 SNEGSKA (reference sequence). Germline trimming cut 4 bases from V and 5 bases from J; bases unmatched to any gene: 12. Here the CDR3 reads CSATPPGTGLDEQYF. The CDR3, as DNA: TGCAGTGCTACACCCCCCGGGACAGGGCTGGACGAGCAGTACTTC.

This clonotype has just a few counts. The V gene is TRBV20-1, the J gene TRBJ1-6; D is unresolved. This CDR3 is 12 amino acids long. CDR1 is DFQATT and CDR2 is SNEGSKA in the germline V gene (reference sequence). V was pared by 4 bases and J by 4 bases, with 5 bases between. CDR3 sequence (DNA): TGCAGTGCTATTACGTATAATTCACCCCTCCACTTT. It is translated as CSAITYNSPLHF.

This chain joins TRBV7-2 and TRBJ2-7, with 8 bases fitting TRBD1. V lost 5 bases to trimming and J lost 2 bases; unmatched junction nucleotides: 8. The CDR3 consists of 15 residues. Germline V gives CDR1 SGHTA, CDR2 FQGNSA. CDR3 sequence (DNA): TGTGCCAGCAGCCCCGGGACAGGCTTTCCCTACGAGCAGTACTTC. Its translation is CASSPGTGFPYEQYF.

The CDR3 nucleotides read TGCGCCAGCAGCCATGCTCGCGGTCTCTTTAACCGCACCGGGGAGCTGTTTTTT. Amino acids: CASSHARGLFNRTGELFF. J is TRBJ2-2 and V is TRBV4-3; D gene uncertain. Trimming left V 3 bases short and J 4 bases short, with 21 bases between. The CDR3 has 18 residues. Germline V gives CDR1 LGHNA, CDR2 YSLEER.

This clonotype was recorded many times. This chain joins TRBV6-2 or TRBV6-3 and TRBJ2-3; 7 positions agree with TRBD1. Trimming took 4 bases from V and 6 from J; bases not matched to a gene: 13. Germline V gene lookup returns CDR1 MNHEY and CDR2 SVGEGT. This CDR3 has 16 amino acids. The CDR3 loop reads CASSFSPGQSLDTQYF. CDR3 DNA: TGTGCCAGCAGTTTCTCACCGGGACAGAGTTTGGATACGCAGTATTTT.

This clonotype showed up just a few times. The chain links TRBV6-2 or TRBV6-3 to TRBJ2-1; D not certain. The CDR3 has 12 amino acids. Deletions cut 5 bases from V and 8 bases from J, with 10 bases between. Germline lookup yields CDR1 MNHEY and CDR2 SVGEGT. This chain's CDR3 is CASSPRFHEQFF. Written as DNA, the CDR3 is TGTGCCAGCAGTCCCAGGTTTCATGAGCAGTTCTTC.

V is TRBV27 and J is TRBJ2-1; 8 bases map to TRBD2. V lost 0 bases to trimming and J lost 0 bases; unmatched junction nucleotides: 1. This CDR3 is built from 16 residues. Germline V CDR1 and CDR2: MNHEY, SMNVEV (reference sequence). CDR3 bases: TGTGCCAGCAGTTTATCACTAGCGGTCTCCTACAATGAGCAGTTCTTC. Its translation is CASSLSLAVSYNEQFF.

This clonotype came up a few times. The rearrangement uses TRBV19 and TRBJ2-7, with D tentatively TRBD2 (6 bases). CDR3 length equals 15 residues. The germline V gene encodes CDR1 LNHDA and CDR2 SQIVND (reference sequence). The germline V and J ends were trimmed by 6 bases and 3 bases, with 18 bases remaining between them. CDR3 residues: CASSAGLSPRYEQYF. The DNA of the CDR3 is TGTGCCAGTAGCGCGGGACTGTCGCCGCGCTACGAGCAGTACTTC.